Following are 10 T cell receptor beta chains from one sample sequenced in a study of T cell changes during pregnancy in multiple sclerosis. Clones were sequenced by immunoSEQ multiplex PCR, and TCRdb holds only the in-frame ones, with some missing. There are about 77,000 clones in the sample; about 93% occur only once, and around 2.6% lies in the top ten. The sample was peripheral blood, taken after pregnancy. The receptors stem from a female donor in good health, enrolled as a control in a pregnancy study.

The chain joins TRBV7-9 to TRBJ1-2, with a possible D match to TRBD1 (5 bases). CDR1 is SEHNR, CDR2 FQNEAQ, per germline (reference sequence). V was pared by 5 bases and J by 9 bases, with 16 bases between. The CDR3 loop spans 13 amino acids. The CDR3, as DNA: TGTGCCAGCAGCACACCGATCAGGGTTCGCTACACCTTC. Translated: CASSTPIRVRYTF.

The chain uses TRBV27 and TRBJ2-2; 7 nucleotides agree with TRBD1. The CDR3 covers 12 residues. Germline-derived CDR1 and CDR2 are MNHEY and SMNVEV (reference sequence). V was pared by 8 bases and J by 6 bases, with 3 bases of the junction left unmatched. The CDR3 protein is CASGDRAGELFF. The CDR3 DNA sequence: TGTGCCAGCGGCGACAGGGCCGGGGAGCTGTTTTTT.

The genes are TRBV2 and TRBJ1-2; D remains ambiguous. Per the germline V gene, CDR1 is SNHLY and CDR2 is FYNNEI. CDR3 length: 13 amino acids. V shed 4 bases and J shed 0 bases, with 6 bases lying between them. CDR3 amino acids: CASSAQTNYGYTF. The CDR3 bases are TGTGCCAGCAGTGCTCAGACTAACTATGGCTACACCTTC.

The genes are TRBV4-3 and TRBJ2-1; D remains unclear. This CDR3 contains 14 residues. Deletions cut 0 bases from V and 4 bases from J, with 7 bases between. Germline-derived CDR1 and CDR2 are LGHNA and YSLEER. The CDR3, as DNA: TGCGCCAGCAGCCAAGATGCAGATTACAATGAGCAGTTCTTC. This encodes CASSQDADYNEQFF.

The V gene is TRBV20-1, the J gene TRBJ1-4; D is undetermined. The CDR3 loop spans 11 amino acids. Germline V gives CDR1 DFQATT, CDR2 SNEGSKA (reference sequence). Trimming removed 6 bases from V and 4 bases from J, with 6 bases in between. The CDR3 sequence is CSASGNEKLFF. CDR3 in DNA: TGCAGTGCCTCGGGTAATGAAAAACTGTTTTTT.

This clone has only a few counts. The chain joins TRBV7-9 to TRBJ1-1, with a tentative D call TRBD1 (5 bases). Trimming took 1 base from V and 5 from J, leaving 11 bases between them. This CDR3 spans 14 amino acids. Per the germline V gene, CDR1 is SEHNR and CDR2 is FQNEAQ (reference sequence). CDR3 in DNA: TGTGCCAGCAGCTTAGACCCAGGGCGAACTGAAGCTTTCTTT. Translated, it gives CASSLDPGRTEAFF.

About this clone: At one of its ends the junction is not consistent with the germline gene, which may arise from a read error. The rearrangement uses TRBV9 and TRBJ2-5; 10 bases fit TRBD2. Germline CDR1 is SGDLS and CDR2 is YYNGEE. CDR3 size: 13 residues. The CDR3 DNA sequence: TGTGCCAGCAGCGTAGGTCCAGCGGGAGGGCCTAACTTC. It translates to CASSVGPAGGPNF.

The chain uses TRBV7-8 and TRBJ2-3; TRBD2 aligns across 14 bases. In germline, CDR1 is SGHVS, CDR2 FQNEAQ. Unmatched junction bases numbered 8, after V lost 4 bases and J lost 8 bases. The CDR3 runs 16 residues. Here the CDR3 DNA reads TGTGCCAGCAGCTCGGGACTAGCGGGAGCGCGGGGTACGCAGTATTTT. It encodes CASSSGLAGARGTQYF.

This sequence joins TRBV28 and TRBJ2-3; 11 bases agree with TRBD1. Germline V gives CDR1 MDHEN, CDR2 SYDVKM. The CDR3 has 16 amino acids. V lost 6 bases, J lost 1 base, and 6 bases stayed unmatched. The CDR3 region has the DNA TGTGCCAGCAGATCTGGGACAGGGGGGCGCACAGATACGCAGTATTTT. Translated, it gives CASRSGTGGRTDTQYF.

V is TRBV30 and J is TRBJ2-3; 9 bases fit TRBD2. Germline CDR1 and CDR2: GTSNPN and SVGIG (reference sequence). V shed 3 bases, J shed 5 bases, and the junction held 21 bases outside the gene matches. The CDR3 sequence is 19 residues long. The CDR3 reads CAWSDPKKVAGVAGDTQYF. CDR3 coding DNA: TGTGCCTGGAGCGACCCCAAGAAGGTAGCGGGAGTTGCTGGAGATACGCAGTATTTT.